This TCR beta chain was recorded in a study of T-cell memory formation after mild COVID-19. TCRdb passed the 5' RACE reads through MiXCR, listing each CDR3 protein once. Among approximately 400,000 distinct CDR3 sequences listed, 20% to 30% were seen once. Germline lookup yields CDR1 SGHRS and CDR2 YFSETQ. This CDR3 is 16 amino acids long. The germline V and J ends were trimmed by 4 bases and 4 bases, with 19 bases remaining between them. Sample: PBMCs or a T cell subset sorted from them (not recorded which). This sequence originates from an adult woman who had mild COVID-19 (a few samples of this study predate the infection). Cell type and time point are not known. The gene calls are TRBV5-1 and TRBJ2-3; possible D gene TRBD2, 6 bases. This chain's CDR3 is CASSPTGVRWSDTQYF. The CDR3 DNA reads TGCGCCAGCAGCCCCACGGGGGTAAGGTGGTCAGATACGCAGTATTTT.